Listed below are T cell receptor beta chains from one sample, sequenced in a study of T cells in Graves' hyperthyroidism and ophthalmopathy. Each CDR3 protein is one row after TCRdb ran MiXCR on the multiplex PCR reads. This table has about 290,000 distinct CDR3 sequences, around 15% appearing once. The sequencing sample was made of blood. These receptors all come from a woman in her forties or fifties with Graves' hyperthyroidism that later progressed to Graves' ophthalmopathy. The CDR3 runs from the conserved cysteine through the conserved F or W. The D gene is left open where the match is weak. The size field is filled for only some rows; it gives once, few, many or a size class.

TGCGCCAGCAGCCCTGGGACTAGCGGGGAGCTAGCTGAGCAGTTCTTC CASSPGTSGELAEQFF TRBV5-1 TRBD2 many TRBJ2-1
TGCAGCGCACGCGGACAGGTGAACACTGAAGCTTTCTTT CSARGQVNTEAFF TRBV29-1 TRBD1 many TRBJ1-1
TGCGCCAGCAGCTTGACGGGGGCGGGGGGCAATCAGCCCCAGCATTTT CASSLTGAGGNQPQHF TRBV5-1 . many TRBJ1-5
TGTGCCAGCAGAAACAGGGCCACCATCTTGAGCGTAGCTTTCTTT CASRNRATILSVAFF TRBV6-1 . few TRBJ1-1
TGTGCCAGCAGTTACGGGTCAGGGGGTGCCTACGAGCAGTACTTC CASSYGSGGAYEQYF TRBV6-1 TRBD1 many TRBJ2-7
TGTGCCAGCAGCCAAGGTAACCTCAATGAGCAGTTCTTC CASSQGNLNEQFF TRBV3-1 . many TRBJ2-1
TGTGCCAGCTCACCCTTAGGACAGGGTTTCAACGAGCAGTACTTC CASSPLGQGFNEQYF TRBV18 TRBD1 many TRBJ2-7
TGTGCCAGCAGCCTCCTACAGGGGGCTGGTGAAAAACTGTTTTTT CASSLLQGAGEKLFF TRBV11-2 TRBD1 many TRBJ1-4
TGTGCCAGCAGTACCGTAGGTTCACCCCTCCACTTT CASSTVGSPLHF TRBV6-1 . many TRBJ1-6
TGTGCCAGCAGCCAAGAATGGGGTATCAGCGTACTAACAGATACGCAGTATTTT CASSQEWGISVLTDTQYF TRBV4-2 . many TRBJ2-3
TGCAGTGCTAGAGATAAGGTAGGCGAAGCGGCAATCGTCTACGAAGAGACCCAGTACTTC CSARDKVGEAAIVYEETQYF TRBV20-1 . . TRBJ2-5
TGTGCCAGCAGTTTGACCTCCCAAGGGGGCTACGAGCAGTACTTC CASSLTSQGGYEQYF TRBV12-3/TRBV12-4 . many TRBJ2-7
TGTGCCAGCAGTCCATACTACCAACAGGGGGCGATAGCGGGGGGGCAGTACTTC CASSPYYQQGAIAGGQYF TRBV27 . few TRBJ2-7
TGTGCCTGGAGTTGGCAGGGGAACACTGAAGCTTTCTTT CAWSWQGNTEAFF TRBV30 . many TRBJ1-1
TGTGCCAGCAGTTGGGCCAAATCCTACTCTGGAAACACCATATATTTT CASSWAKSYSGNTIYF TRBV6-1 . many TRBJ1-3
TGCGCCAGCAGCCGTCAGGAGGGCCTCACAGATACGCAGTATTTT CASSRQEGLTDTQYF TRBV5-1 . many TRBJ2-3
TGTGCCAGCAGTTTTCAGGGGTGGGAGCAGTACTTC CASSFQGWEQYF TRBV28 . many TRBJ2-7
TGTGCCAGCTCACCACGGGGGGCGCCGCATGAGCAGTTCTTC CASSPRGAPHEQFF TRBV18 . few TRBJ2-1
TGTGCCAGCAGCCCCCGGGGCAGGGTTAATGAAAAACTGTTTTTT CASSPRGRVNEKLFF TRBV9 . once TRBJ1-4
TGTGCCAGCAGCCAAGGACAGGGAGACACCGGGGAGCTGTTTTTT CASSQGQGDTGELFF TRBV3-1 TRBD1 few TRBJ2-2
TGCAGTGCGTTGAGTAATGGGCAATTCTTC CSALSNGQFF TRBV20-1 . . TRBJ2-1
TGTGCCAGCAGAGAGGGTGAGGGGGGGGAGCAGTACTTC CASREGEGGEQYF TRBV5-4 . . TRBJ2-7
TGTGCCAGCAGCCTGACAGACCTTGGTGGGGCGCAGCAGCCCCAGCATTTT CASSLTDLGGAQQPQHF TRBV11-1 . . TRBJ1-5
TGTGCCAGCAGCTCTCCCGGGGACCATGGCTACACCTTC CASSSPGDHGYTF TRBV7-9 . many TRBJ1-2
TGTGCCTGGAGTGTGGGGACAGGGACCTACGAGCAGTACTTC CAWSVGTGTYEQYF TRBV30 TRBD1 . TRBJ2-7
TGTGCCATCAGTGATCGGTTAGGAGTTTCCTACGAGCAGTACTTC CAISDRLGVSYEQYF TRBV10-3 . . TRBJ2-7
TGTGCCAGCAGCCCGCTGGATAAGGAGGAAGAGACCCAGTACTTC CASSPLDKEEETQYF TRBV7-8 . many TRBJ2-5
TGCGCCAGCAGCAACGACAGGGTTGGTCAAGAGACCCAGTACTTC CASSNDRVGQETQYF TRBV5-1 TRBD1 many TRBJ2-5
TGTGCCTGGAGTAACAGCTATGGCTACACCTTC CAWSNSYGYTF TRBV30 . many TRBJ1-2
TGTGCCAGCAGCTTATTGCGGGCCCAGGTAATCTCTGGAAACACCATATATTTT CASSLLRAQVISGNTIYF TRBV7-9 . . TRBJ1-3
TGTGCCAGTAGTATAGTGGGGACACGCACTTGGGAGCAGTACTTC CASSIVGTRTWEQYF TRBV19 . . TRBJ2-7
TGTGCCAGCAGCTACAGGGGGACGTACAATCAGCCCCAGCATTTT CASSYRGTYNQPQHF TRBV12-3/TRBV12-4 TRBD1 many TRBJ1-5
TGTGCCAGCAGCCTGCCCCCAAAAGAGACCCAGTACTTC CASSLPPKETQYF TRBV5-1 . many TRBJ2-5
TGCAGTGCTAGACCCTTACCGGGACAGGGACACGAGCAGTACTTC CSARPLPGQGHEQYF TRBV20-1 TRBD1 many TRBJ2-7
TGTGCCAGCAGTCGGTCCGGAGGGGAGACCCAGTACTTC CASSRSGGETQYF TRBV2 . many TRBJ2-5
TGTGCCAGCTCACGGGACAGGGGTGGACAAGAGACCCAGTACTTC CASSRDRGGQETQYF TRBV18 TRBD1 many TRBJ2-5
TGTGCCAGCAGTCCACAGGGGATCCACACTGAAGCTTTCTTT CASSPQGIHTEAFF TRBV6-1 TRBD1 many TRBJ1-1
TGTGCCAGCAGCCCCCGCCCTATGGGGCCGACCGGGGAGCTGTTTTTT CASSPRPMGPTGELFF TRBV9 . few TRBJ2-2
TGCAGTGCTAGTGGGCTAGCGAGAATCTACAATGAGCAGTTCTTC CSASGLARIYNEQFF TRBV20-1 . many TRBJ2-1
TGCAGCGAAAGGAAGACAGGGCCCTCCTACAATGAGCAGTTCTTC CSERKTGPSYNEQFF TRBV29-1 TRBD1 many TRBJ2-1
TGCGCCAGCAGCCAAGTGGACTTCGGACTAGCGAACTACGAGCAGTACTTC CASSQVDFGLANYEQYF TRBV4-1 TRBD2 many TRBJ2-7
TGTGCCAGTACCCCTCCCGGAGCAGATACGCAGTATTTT CASTPPGADTQYF TRBV19 . few TRBJ2-3
TGCAGTGCTAGAGATGGGGCGGTTAGCTCCTACAATGAGCAGTTCTTC CSARDGAVSSYNEQFF TRBV20-1 . many TRBJ2-1
TGTGCCAGCAGCGACAGGGGGCTGAGCACTGAAGCTTTCTTT CASSDRGLSTEAFF TRBV7-9 TRBD1 . TRBJ1-1
TGCAGTGCTCCGGGACTAGCGGATTCCTACGAGCAGTACTTC CSAPGLADSYEQYF TRBV20-1 TRBD2 . TRBJ2-7
TGCAGCCTAGGGTCCTACACCTTC CSLGSYTF TRBV29-1 . . TRBJ1-2
TGTGCCAGCAGTGCGGGACAGGGGAACCTCTACGAGCAGTACTTC CASSAGQGNLYEQYF TRBV6-1 TRBD1 many TRBJ2-7
TGTGCCAGTAGCCGCGCCCACGAGCAGTACTTC CASSRAHEQYF TRBV19 . few TRBJ2-7
TGCGCCACTTCAGGGGTCAGAAACACCATATATTTT CATSGVRNTIYF TRBV10-1 . few TRBJ1-3
TGCGCCAGCAGCCAAGTAGGGTCGTATAGCAATCAGCCCCAGCATTTT CASSQVGSYSNQPQHF TRBV11-2 . . TRBJ1-5
TGTGCCACCAGTGGGGATAACCTCCAAGAGACCCAGTACTTC CATSGDNLQETQYF TRBV24-1 . many TRBJ2-5
TGTGCCAGCAGCCAAGATCGTGGAGAACGGGGTGAAAAACTGTTTTTT CASSQDRGERGEKLFF TRBV4-2 . . TRBJ1-4
TGTGCCAGCAGTTGGACAGGGTCGGGTTACGAGCAGTACTTC CASSWTGSGYEQYF TRBV3-1 TRBD1 many TRBJ2-7
TGTGCCAGTAGTATAGAATCAGGGGGACGGCGAGCTTTCTTT CASSIESGGRRAFF TRBV19 TRBD1 . TRBJ1-1
TGTGCCAGCAGTTTATCAGGACTAGCGGGAGTAGGTACCTACAATGAGCAGTTCTTC CASSLSGLAGVGTYNEQFF TRBV27 TRBD2 few TRBJ2-1